The rows below give T cell receptor beta chains drawn from one sample of a study of T cell responses to AZD1222 COVID-19 vaccine. Assay: immunoSEQ multiplex PCR; the TCRdb copy retains only in-frame clones and omits some. The profile shows over 150,000 clones, 90% of them singletons. The material sequenced was peripheral blood, taken on day 0 of AZD1222 vaccination. These receptors were collected from an adult in good health. Each CDR3 is given with its conserved first and last residue. D genes are given only for firm matches. Size is omitted from some rows. Given values are once, few, many or a class for expanded clones.

d_call j_call v_call clone_size cdr3_nt cdr3_aa
TRBD1 TRBJ1-1 TRBV6-1 - TGTGCCAGCAGGGAATTGGGGACAGCCGAAGGAGCTGAAGCTTTCTTT CASRELGTAEGAEAFF
TRBD1 TRBJ1-5 TRBV18 - TGTGCCAGCTCACCACCCGGCAGGGGGAATTATCAGCCCCAGCATTTT CASSPPGRGNYQPQHF
- TRBJ2-5 TRBV30 few TGTGCCTGGAGGGCCCTCGGTCAGCCCGGGGAGACCCAGTACTTC CAWRALGQPGETQYF
- TRBJ2-3 TRBV4-3 - TGCGCCAGCAGCCAAGATTTAGGAGTTAACGGCGGGGGCAAGACAGATACGCAGTATTTT CASSQDLGVNGGGKTDTQYF
TRBD1 TRBJ1-2 TRBV29-1 few TGCAGCGTTGACATGACAGGGGGCGCGGAAAACTATGGCTACACCTTC CSVDMTGGAENYGYTF
- TRBJ1-2 TRBV3-1/TRBV3-2 - TGTGCCAGCAGCCAAGATTCCGCAGGTAACTATGGCTACACCTTC CASSQDSAGNYGYTF
- TRBJ2-3 TRBV7-2 - TGTGCCAGCAGCTATAGTGACGCTACCCAGTATTTT CASSYSDATQYF
TRBD1 TRBJ2-7 TRBV20-1 few TGCAGTGCTAGTGATATGCAGGGGGCAGGGGAGCAGTACTTC CSASDMQGAGEQYF
TRBD1 TRBJ2-1 TRBV6-6 - TGTGCCAGCAATGGACAGGGAAATGAGCAGTTCTTC CASNGQGNEQFF
- TRBJ1-2 TRBV19 - TGTGCCAGTAGTATAGATGGCCGGAGCTACACCTTC CASSIDGRSYTF
- TRBJ2-5 TRBV11-2 - TGTGCCAGCAACAGATCCTCGTACCAAGAGACCCAGTACTTC CASNRSSYQETQYF
TRBD1 TRBJ1-5 TRBV4-3 once TGCGCCAGCAGCCAAACCCAGGACAGGTCTTGGCCCCAGCATTTT CASSQTQDRSWPQHF
TRBD1 TRBJ2-2 TRBV6-2/TRBV6-3 - TGTGCCAGCAGTTACGGTGGACAGGGGAACACCGGGGAGCTGTTTTTT CASSYGGQGNTGELFF
- TRBJ2-3 TRBV4-3 - TGCGCCAGCAGCCAAGGAGGCGTTACTTTAAGCACAGATACGCAGTATTTT CASSQGGVTLSTDTQYF
- TRBJ2-5 TRBV19 - TGTGCCAGTAGTATAGTGGCAGGCAAAGAGACCCAGTACTTC CASSIVAGKETQYF
TRBD1 TRBJ1-2 TRBV7-2 - TGTGCCAGCAGTGTGACAGGGAACTATGGCTACACCTTC CASSVTGNYGYTF
TRBD1 TRBJ2-7 TRBV27 - TGTGCCAGCAGAGGGACAGGGGGCTCCTACGAGCAGTACTTC CASRGTGGSYEQYF
TRBD2 TRBJ2-5 TRBV5-1 - TGCGCCAGCAGCTTGGGGGGGACTAGCGGGCAAGAGACCCAGTACTTC CASSLGGTSGQETQYF
- TRBJ1-6 TRBV21-1 - TGTGCCAGCAACAGGGGTTCGCCCCTCCACTTT CASNRGSPLHF
- TRBJ1-1 TRBV2 - TGTGCCAGCAGTCCCCGACAGACGGTGAACACTGAAGCTTTCTTT CASSPRQTVNTEAFF
- TRBJ1-3 TRBV6-5 - TGTGCCAGCAGTCCCCAGGGCAGGGAGGGAAACACCATATATTTT CASSPQGREGNTIYF
- TRBJ2-7 TRBV5-1 - TGCGCCAGCAGCTTGGGGGCAGGGGACGTCTACGAGCAGTACTTC CASSLGAGDVYEQYF
TRBD2 TRBJ2-1 TRBV19 - TGTGCCAGTAGTATCAGCGGGGGGGTCGATGAGCAGTTCTTC CASSISGGVDEQFF
TRBD1 TRBJ1-6 TRBV9 - TGTGCCAGCAGCGTAGGTTCGACAGGGGACTCACCCCTCCACTTT CASSVGSTGDSPLHF
- TRBJ1-2 TRBV6-5 once TGTGCCAGCAGTTACTCCTCCAGGTCCAGCTACACCTTC CASSYSSRSSYTF
- TRBJ2-1 TRBV6-2/TRBV6-3 - TGTGCCAGCAGTTACTCGCGGGGCCCCTCCTACAATGAGCAGTTCTTC CASSYSRGPSYNEQFF
- TRBJ1-5 TRBV2 - TGTGCCAGCAGTATTGGGAGGGGGGCGCGAAGCAATCAGCCCCAGCATTTT CASSIGRGARSNQPQHF
- TRBJ2-7 TRBV19 - TGTGCCAGTAGTATAGGACCGTCCTCCTACGAGCAGTACTTC CASSIGPSSYEQYF
TRBD2 TRBJ2-3 TRBV11-2 - TGTGCCAGCAGCTTAGACGCGGGACTAGCGGGGGGTAGGGATACGCAGTATTTT CASSLDAGLAGGRDTQYF
- TRBJ1-6 TRBV30 - TGTGCCTGGAGTGTCCGGGGCGAGTATAATTCACCCCTCCACTTT CAWSVRGEYNSPLHF
- TRBJ2-5 TRBV6-2/TRBV6-3 - TGTGCCAGCAGCCCCGAGCGGAGGGGGGCAAAAGAGACCCAGTACTTC CASSPERRGAKETQYF
- TRBJ2-7 TRBV6-2/TRBV6-3 - TGTGCCAGCAGTGACCCGACAGGACACTCCTACGAGCAGTACTTC CASSDPTGHSYEQYF
- TRBJ2-7 TRBV7-9 - TGTGCCAGCAGCCCAGGGGTGGGGGGCCACGAGCAGTACTTC CASSPGVGGHEQYF